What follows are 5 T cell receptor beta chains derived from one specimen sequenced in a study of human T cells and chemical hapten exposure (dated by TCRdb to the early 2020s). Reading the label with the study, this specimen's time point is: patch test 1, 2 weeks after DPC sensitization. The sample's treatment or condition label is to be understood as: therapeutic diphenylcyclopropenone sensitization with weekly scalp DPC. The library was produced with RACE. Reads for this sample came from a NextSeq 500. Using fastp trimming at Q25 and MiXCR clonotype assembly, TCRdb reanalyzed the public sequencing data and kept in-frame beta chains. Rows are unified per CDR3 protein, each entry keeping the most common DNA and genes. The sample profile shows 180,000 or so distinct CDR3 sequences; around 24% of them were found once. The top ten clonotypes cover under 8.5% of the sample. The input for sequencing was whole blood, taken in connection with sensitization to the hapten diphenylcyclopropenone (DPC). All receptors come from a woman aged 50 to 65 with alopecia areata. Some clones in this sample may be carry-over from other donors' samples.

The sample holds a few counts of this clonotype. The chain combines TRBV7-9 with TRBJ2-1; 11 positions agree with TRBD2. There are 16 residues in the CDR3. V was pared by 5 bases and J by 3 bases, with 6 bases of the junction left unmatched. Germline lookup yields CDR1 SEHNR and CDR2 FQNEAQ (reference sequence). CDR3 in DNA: TGTGCCAGCAGCCGCACTAGCGGGAGAAGCTACAATGAGCAGTTCTTC. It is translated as CASSRTSGRSYNEQFF.

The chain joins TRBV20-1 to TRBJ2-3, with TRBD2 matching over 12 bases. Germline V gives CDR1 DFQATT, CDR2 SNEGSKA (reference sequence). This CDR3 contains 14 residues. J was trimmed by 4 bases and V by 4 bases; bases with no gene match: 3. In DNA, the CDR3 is TGCAGTGCTAAGACTAGCGGGAGACCAGATACGCAGTATTTT. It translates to CSAKTSGRPDTQYF.

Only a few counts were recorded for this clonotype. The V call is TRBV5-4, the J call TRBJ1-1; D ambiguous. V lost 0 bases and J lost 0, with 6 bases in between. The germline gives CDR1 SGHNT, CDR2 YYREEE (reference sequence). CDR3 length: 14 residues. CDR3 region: CASSLGSMNTEAFF. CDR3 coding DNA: TGTGCCAGCAGCTTGGGCAGTATGAACACTGAAGCTTTCTTT. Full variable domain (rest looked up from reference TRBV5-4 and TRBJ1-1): ETGVTQSPTHLIKTRGQQVTLRCSSQSGHNTVSWYQQALGQGPQFIFQYYREEENGRGNFPPRFSGLQFPNYSSELNVNALELDDSALYLCASSLGSMNTEAFFGQGTRLTVV.

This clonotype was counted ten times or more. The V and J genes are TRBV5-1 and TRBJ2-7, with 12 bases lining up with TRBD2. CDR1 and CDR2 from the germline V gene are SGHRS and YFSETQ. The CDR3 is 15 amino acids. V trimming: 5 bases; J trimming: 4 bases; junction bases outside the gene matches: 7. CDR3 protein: CASSPGLAGSYEQYF. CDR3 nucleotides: TGCGCCAGCAGTCCCGGACTAGCGGGAAGTTACGAGCAGTACTTC.

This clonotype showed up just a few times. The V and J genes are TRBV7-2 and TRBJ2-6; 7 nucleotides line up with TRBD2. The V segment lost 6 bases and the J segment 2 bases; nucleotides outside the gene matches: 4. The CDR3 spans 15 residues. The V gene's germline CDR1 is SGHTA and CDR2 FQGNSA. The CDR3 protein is CASRDRGAGANVLTF. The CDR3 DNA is TGTGCCAGCAGGGACCGGGGGGCTGGGGCCAACGTCCTGACTTTC.